The 22 T cell receptor beta chains below come from one sample, sequenced in a study of early T cells in non-severe SARS-CoV-2 infection. One entry per CDR3 protein results from TCRdb running MiXCR on the 5' RACE reads. This table has 35,000 to 45,000 distinct CDR3 sequences, 3.9% appearing once. Sequencing was carried out using whole blood. The source of these receptors is an adult who was a healthcare worker with PCR-confirmed SARS-CoV-2 infection or an uninfected control (not recorded which).

This clonotype was seen ten or more times. The chain employs TRBV6-5 and TRBJ2-2, with a weak D call TRBD2 (5 bases). CDR3 length: 15 amino acids. Deletions cut 3 bases from V and 4 bases from J, with 12 bases between. Germline V lookup: CDR1 MNHEY, CDR2 SVGAGI. The CDR3 region has the DNA TGTGCCAGCAGTTATTCGTGGGAGTTCACCGGGGAGCTGTTTTTT. Encoded protein: CASSYSWEFTGELFF.

This clonotype was found many times. The chain employs TRBV19 and TRBJ2-2; a possible D gene is TRBD1 (5 bases). Deletions cut 2 bases from V and 3 bases from J, with 10 bases between. The CDR3 is made up of 15 amino acids. Germline loops: CDR1 LNHDA, CDR2 SQIVND (reference sequence). The CDR3 bases are TGTGCCAGTAGTATACGCAGGGTTGACACCGGGGAGCTGTTTTTT. This codes for CASSIRRVDTGELFF.

This clonotype occurred many times. V is TRBV4-3 and J is TRBJ2-1; 8 bases align to TRBD1. Germline V CDR1 and CDR2: LGHNA, YSLEER. The CDR3 has 17 amino acids. J was trimmed by 2 bases and V by 1 base; bases with no gene match: 7. The CDR3 is CASSQVRGQVPYNEQFF. The CDR3, as DNA: TGCGCCAGCAGCCAAGTTCGGGGACAGGTACCCTACAATGAGCAGTTCTTC.

V is TRBV28 and J is TRBJ2-1; 16 nucleotides match TRBD2. J was trimmed by 4 bases and V by 4 bases; bases with no gene match: 16. Germline values: CDR1 MDHEN, CDR2 SYDVKM. The length of the CDR3 is 21 residues. The CDR3 reads CASSSPRTGGLAGGRYNEQFF. The CDR3 DNA is TGTGCCAGCAGTTCACCTCGGACAGGGGGACTAGCGGGAGGGAGGTACAATGAGCAGTTCTTC.

This clonotype was detected ten times or more. This chain links TRBV27 with TRBJ1-4; D is unresolved. Trimming removed 6 bases at V and 4 bases at J, with 15 bases between. CDR1 and CDR2 (germline): MNHEY, SMNVEV (reference sequence). The CDR3 loop spans 15 amino acids. In DNA, the CDR3 is TGTGCCAGCAGCTCCCTCCGGGGAGGTAATGAAAAACTGTTTTTT. Amino acids: CASSSLRGGNEKLFF.

This clonotype has ten or more counts. The chain employs TRBV2 and TRBJ2-2, with D possibly TRBD1 on 6 matching bases. Deletions cut 4 bases from V and 0 bases from J, with 9 bases between. The germline V gene encodes CDR1 SNHLY and CDR2 FYNNEI. The CDR3 extends over 15 amino acids. The CDR3 protein is CASSGGPANTGELFF. The CDR3 nucleotides read TGTGCCAGCAGTGGGGGGCCCGCGAACACCGGGGAGCTGTTTTTT.

This clonotype was seen many times. The chain uses TRBV24-1 and TRBJ2-1; 7 positions agree with TRBD1. V shed 3 bases, J shed 1 base, and the junction held 2 bases outside the gene matches. Per germline, CDR1 KGHDR and CDR2 SFDVKD. This CDR3 spans 15 amino acids. The CDR3 nucleotides read TGTGCCACCAGTGATCAGGGGGTATCCTACAATGAGCAGTTCTTC. Translation gives CATSDQGVSYNEQFF.

This clonotype was recorded many times. The germline gene is not matched at one end of the junction; a read error may be the cause. The chain employs TRBV4-2 and TRBJ1-4; 7 nucleotides align to TRBD1. Germline V gene sequence: CDR1 LGHNA, CDR2 YNFKEQ. CDR3 length: 14 amino acids. CDR3: CASNQVGTDEKLFF. The CDR3 coding sequence is TGTGCCAGCAACCAAGTCGGGACAGATGAAAAACTGTTTTTT.

This clonotype has only one observation. This chain links TRBV20-1 with TRBJ2-2; TRBD2 matches 8 bases. This CDR3 region has 13 residues. V shed 6 bases and J 7 bases; nucleotides not matched to a gene: 7. Germline loops: CDR1 DFQATT, CDR2 SNEGSKA (reference sequence). Here the CDR3 DNA reads TGCAGTGCGCGACTAGCGTTCAGCGGGGAGCTGTTTTTT. This codes for CSARLAFSGELFF.

The chain links TRBV30 to TRBJ2-1; D not certain. The germline V and J ends were trimmed by 5 bases and 15 bases, with 11 bases remaining between them. CDR3 length equals 9 residues. Per the germline V gene, CDR1 is GTSNPN and CDR2 is SVGIG (reference sequence). The CDR3 region has the DNA TGTGCCTGGGTCCCCCCCGGGTTCTTC. It codes for CAWVPPGFF.

Worth noting for this clonotype: A clone one base away is much larger, so this may be a read error. This chain joins TRBV28 and TRBJ1-2, with TRBD1 as a possible D gene (5 bases). Trimming shortened V by 2 bases and J by 8 bases, and 21 bases separated the two germline ends. The germline V gene has CDR1 MDHEN and CDR2 SYDVKM. The CDR3 is 16 amino acids. The DNA of the CDR3 is TGTGCCAGCAGTTTAGTAACTCCAGAACAGGCGGGAGGCTACACCTTC. This gives the protein CASSLVTPEQAGGYTF.

This clonotype appeared many times. The chain is built from TRBV28 and TRBJ2-7; 10 nucleotides align to TRBD1. The CDR3 covers 16 residues. V lost 5 bases, J lost 7 bases, and 14 bases stayed unmatched. Germline-derived CDR1 and CDR2 are MDHEN and SYDVKM. The DNA for the CDR3 is TGTGCCAGCAGTGCCACCCGTCCGACAGGGGGCCAAGAGCAGTACTTC. Protein sequence: CASSATRPTGGQEQYF.

This clonotype was seen more than once but under ten times. This chain connects TRBV7-2 to TRBJ2-3; D is perhaps TRBD2 (7 bases). CDR3 size: 15 residues. CDR1 is SGHTA and CDR2 is FQGNSA in the germline V gene. With 2 bases removed from V and 0 bases from J, the gap between germline ends came to 9 bases. The CDR3 DNA is TGTGCCAGCAGCTTACGGGGGGCTAGCACAGATACGCAGTATTTT. Amino acid sequence: CASSLRGASTDTQYF.

This clonotype was found many times. The chain employs TRBV4-3 and TRBJ2-7; D call uncertain. Trimming shortened V by 1 base and J by 0 bases, and 7 bases separated the two germline ends. The CDR3 sequence is 14 residues long. Germline V lookup: CDR1 LGHNA, CDR2 YSLEER. This chain's CDR3 is CASSQAVLSYEQYF. Written as DNA, the CDR3 is TGCGCCAGCAGCCAAGCGGTCCTCTCCTACGAGCAGTACTTC.

This clonotype was observed at least ten times. The gene calls are TRBV12-3 or TRBV12-4 and TRBJ2-1; 14 bases line up with TRBD2. Unmatched junction bases numbered 2, after V lost 0 bases and J lost 7 bases. This CDR3 contains 16 residues. The CDR3: CASSLAGLAGGNEQFF. The CDR3 DNA reads as TGTGCCAGCAGTTTAGCCGGACTAGCGGGAGGAAATGAGCAGTTCTTC.

In its sample, this clonotype was seen a few times. This rearrangement joins TRBV20-1 to TRBJ1-1, with unresolved D. The CDR3 spans 12 residues. Germline-derived CDR1 and CDR2 are DFQATT and SNEGSKA (reference sequence). The CDR3 DNA follows: TGCGCTGCTAAGGGCAGGAACACTGAAGCTTTCTTT. This translates into CAAKGRNTEAFF.

This clonotype was found many times. The chain has TRBV29-1 and TRBJ1-1; a possible D gene is TRBD1 (5 bases). CDR1 and CDR2 (germline): SQVTM, ANQGSEA. The CDR3 covers 14 residues. Trimming shortened V by 7 bases and J by 5 bases, and 20 bases separated the two germline ends. CDR3 sequence: CSAPNGALRTEAFF. CDR3 nucleotides: TGCAGCGCCCCGAATGGGGCCCTGAGGACTGAAGCTTTCTTT.

There are many counts of this clonotype. The genes are TRBV19 and TRBJ2-1, with 13 bases fitting TRBD2. The germline V gene has CDR1 LNHDA and CDR2 SQIVND (reference sequence). The CDR3 runs 17 residues. Losses at the gene ends were 3 bases for V and 4 bases for J; bases not matched to a gene: 6. For the CDR3, the DNA is TGTGCCAGTAGTATGGACGGACTAGCGGGAGTTTACAATGAGCAGTTCTTC. The encoded protein is CASSMDGLAGVYNEQFF.

The V call is TRBV14, the J call TRBJ2-2; 15 bases align to TRBD2. There are 16 residues in the CDR3. Germline loops: CDR1 SGHDN, CDR2 FVKESK. The junction had 1 base not matched to a gene; V was cut back by 2 bases and J by 6 bases. The CDR3, as DNA: TGTGCCAGCAGCCAACGGACTAGCGGGAGGGCCGGGGAGCTGTTTTTT. Protein: CASSQRTSGRAGELFF.

Many counts were recorded for this clonotype. The CDR3 spells CASSQGLATDTQYF. The CDR3 DNA is TGTGCCAGCAGCCAAGGACTAGCCACAGATACGCAGTATTTT. The V call is TRBV7-3, the J call TRBJ2-3; 8 bases map to TRBD2. CDR1 and CDR2 from the germline V gene are SGHTA and FQGTGA. This CDR3 spans 14 amino acids. The J segment lost 2 bases and the V segment lost 5 bases, leaving 3 bases of the junction unmatched.

This clonotype was seen at least ten times. The V gene is TRBV6-2 or TRBV6-3, the J gene TRBJ1-5, with no clear D. The germline V and J ends were trimmed by 5 bases and 0 bases, with 11 bases remaining between them. Germline CDR1 and CDR2: MNHEY and SVGEGT. The CDR3 spans 15 residues. CDR3 DNA sequence: TGTGCCAGCAGTCTTCCTTCATATAGCAATCAGCCCCAGCATTTT. Translation gives CASSLPSYSNQPQHF.

This clonotype was counted many times. For the CDR3, the DNA is TGTGCCAGTACTAGGTTAATCTCCTACAATGAGCAGTTCTTC. Amino acid sequence: CASTRLISYNEQFF. The rearrangement joins TRBV2 to TRBJ2-1, with a weak D call TRBD2 (5 bases). Trimming took off 9 bases at V and 0 bases at J, with 12 bases between the two ends. Looked up from germline, CDR1 is SNHLY and CDR2 is FYNNEI. CDR3 length: 14 residues.